This T cell receptor (beta chain) was obtained from a study of OX40 agonist ivuxolimab in advanced cancers. In the study overall: Hepatocellular carcinoma, melanoma, renal cell or head and neck cancer occurred in dose-escalation patients.

CDR1 is MNHEY, CDR2 SMNVEV, per germline (reference sequence). Trimming took off 4 bases at V and 2 bases at J, with 11 bases between the two ends. CDR3 size: 14 residues. Patients were ineligible given autoimmune disease history or systemic immunosuppression. Generated by immunoSEQ multiplex PCR, the TCRdb table keeps only in-frame clones and is missing some. The sample lists 90,000 to 100,000 clones, around nine tenths seen once, with around 0.8% in the top ten. This specimen consisted of CD4+ or CD8+ T cells sorted from blood, obtained in a trial of the OX40 agonist ivuxolimab. This chain links TRBV27 with TRBJ2-5; D not resolved. The sequence was collected from an adult with an advanced solid tumor such as melanoma, head and neck, liver or kidney cancer. This CDR3 is CASSSRPDQETQYF. In DNA form, the CDR3 reads TGTGCCAGCAGTTCCCGACCGGATCAAGAGACCCAGTACTTC.